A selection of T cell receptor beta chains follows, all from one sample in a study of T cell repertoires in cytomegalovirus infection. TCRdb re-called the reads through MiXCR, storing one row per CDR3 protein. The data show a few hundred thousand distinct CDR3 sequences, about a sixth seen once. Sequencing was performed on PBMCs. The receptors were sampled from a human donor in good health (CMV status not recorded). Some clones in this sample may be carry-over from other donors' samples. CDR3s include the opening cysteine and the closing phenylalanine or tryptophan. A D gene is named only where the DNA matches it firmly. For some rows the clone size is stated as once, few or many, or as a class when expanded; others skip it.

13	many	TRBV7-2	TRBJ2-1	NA	CASSLERESEQFF	TGTGCCAGCAGCTTAGAGAGAGAAAGTGAGCAGTTCTTC
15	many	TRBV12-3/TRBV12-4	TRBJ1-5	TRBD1	CASSFNRGIAQPQHF	TGTGCCAGCAGTTTCAACAGGGGAATCGCTCAGCCCCAGCATTTT
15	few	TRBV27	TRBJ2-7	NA	CASSLGALSSYEQYF	TGTGCCAGCAGTTTAGGAGCTCTTAGCTCCTACGAGCAGTACTTC
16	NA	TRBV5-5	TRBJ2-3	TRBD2	CASSVSSGGASDTQYF	TGTGCCAGCAGCGTTTCTAGCGGGGGGGCGTCAGATACGCAGTATTTT
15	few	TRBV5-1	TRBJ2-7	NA	CASSLVTGDLYEQYF	TGCGCCAGCAGCTTGGTAACAGGTGACCTCTACGAGCAGTACTTC
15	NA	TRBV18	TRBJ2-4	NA	CASSPPRGMVNIQYF	TGTGCCAGCTCACCTCCGCGGGGTATGGTGAACATTCAGTACTTC
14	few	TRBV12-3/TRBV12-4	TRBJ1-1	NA	CASSLAPRRAEAFF	TGTGCCAGCAGTTTGGCACCGCGGAGGGCTGAAGCTTTCTTT
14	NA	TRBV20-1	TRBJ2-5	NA	CSAAPGLGRETQYF	TGCAGTGCAGCCCCAGGGTTAGGGCGAGAGACCCAGTACTTC
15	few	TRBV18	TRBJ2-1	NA	CASSPPGPSGQRQFF	TGTGCCAGCTCACCTCCGGGCCCAAGTGGGCAGCGGCAGTTCTTC
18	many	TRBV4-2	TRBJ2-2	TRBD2	CASSPQASGGANTGELFF	TGTGCCAGCAGCCCCCAGGCTAGCGGGGGAGCGAACACCGGGGAGCTGTTTTTT
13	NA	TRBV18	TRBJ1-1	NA	CASVKQGNTEAFF	TGTGCCAGTGTCAAACAGGGAAACACTGAAGCTTTCTTT
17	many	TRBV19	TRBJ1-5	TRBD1	CASSFTHRGLMGQPQHF	TGTGCCAGTAGTTTCACCCACAGGGGGTTGATGGGTCAGCCCCAGCATTTT
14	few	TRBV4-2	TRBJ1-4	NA	CASSQGPAGEKLFF	TGTGCCAGCAGCCAAGGGCCGGCTGGTGAAAAACTGTTTTTT
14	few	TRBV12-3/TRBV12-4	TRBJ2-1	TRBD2	CASSPGTRTNEQFF	TGTGCCAGCAGTCCGGGGACTAGAACCAATGAGCAGTTCTTC
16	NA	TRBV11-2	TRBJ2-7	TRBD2	CASSFAPSGGSYEQYF	TGTGCCAGCAGCTTCGCCCCTAGCGGGGGATCCTACGAGCAGTACTTC
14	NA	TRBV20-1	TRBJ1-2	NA	CSASRGQPYYGYTF	TGCAGTGCTAGTAGAGGACAGCCTTACTATGGCTACACCTTC
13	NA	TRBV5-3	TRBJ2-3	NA	CASQPLSTDTQYF	TGTGCCAGTCAACCCCTATCCACAGATACGCAGTATTTT
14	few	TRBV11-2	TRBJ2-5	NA	CASSLVSQTETQYF	TGTGCCAGCAGCTTAGTTAGCCAGACGGAGACCCAGTACTTC